The rows below give T cell receptor beta chains drawn from one sample of a study of T cell repertoires in cytomegalovirus infection. TCRdb reanalysed the reads using MiXCR and keeps one entry per CDR3 protein. Of fewer than 300,000 distinct CDR3 sequences listed, more than 20% are singletons. The sequencing sample was made of PBMCs. These receptors all stem from a human donor in good health (CMV status not recorded). Some clones in this sample may be carry-over from other donors' samples. CDR3s include the opening cysteine and the closing phenylalanine or tryptophan. A D gene is named only where the DNA matches it firmly. Clone size is shown for a subset of rows, as once, few, many or a class of expanded clone.

d_gene,j_gene,v_gene,abundance,CDR3aa,CDR3nt
-,TRBJ1-6,TRBV27,-,CASSTTPDSGSPLHF,TGTGCCAGCAGCACTACCCCGGACAGCGGTTCACCCCTCCACTTT
TRBD2,TRBJ2-1,TRBV7-2,-,CASSHASGESYNEQFF,TGTGCCAGCAGCCACGCCAGCGGGGAGTCCTACAATGAGCAGTTCTTC
-,TRBJ2-7,TRBV20-1,-,CSAAVGTYEQYF,TGCAGTGCCGCGGTGGGCACCTACGAGCAGTACTTC
TRBD1,TRBJ1-3,TRBV20-1,-,CSALQGAGNTIYF,TGCAGTGCCCTACAGGGGGCTGGAAACACCATATATTTT
-,TRBJ1-4,TRBV20-1,-,CSARGAPQGIGEKLFF,TGCAGTGCTCGCGGGGCCCCTCAGGGTATAGGGGAAAAACTGTTTTTT
-,TRBJ2-7,TRBV7-9,-,CASSPLQGYQQYF,TGTGCCAGCAGCCCACTACAGGGCTACCAGCAGTACTTC
TRBD1,TRBJ2-2,TRBV4-1,-,CASSPRDRTVELFF,TGCGCCAGCAGCCCCCGGGACAGGACGGTGGAGCTGTTTTTT
-,TRBJ2-6,TRBV7-8,many,CASSSYSGANVLTF,TGTGCCAGCAGCTCCTATTCCGGGGCCAACGTCCTGACTTTC
-,TRBJ1-3,TRBV3-1,-,CASRSYGSGNTIYF,TGTGCCAGCAGGTCGTACGGGAGCGGAAACACCATATATTTT
-,TRBJ2-5,TRBV7-9,many,CASSKSQETQYF,TGTGCCAGCAGCAAGTCCCAAGAGACCCAGTACTTC
TRBD1,TRBJ2-2,TRBV6-2/TRBV6-3,few,CASKGLGQGAVGELFF,TGTGCCAGCAAGGGCCTGGGACAGGGGGCCGTCGGGGAGCTGTTTTTT
TRBD1,TRBJ1-2,TRBV29-1,-,CSVEGTGMDGYTF,TGCAGCGTTGAGGGGACAGGGATGGATGGCTACACCTTC
-,TRBJ1-5,TRBV12-3/TRBV12-4,-,CASSLVEEPQHF,TGTGCCAGCAGTTTAGTGGAGGAGCCCCAGCATTTT
-,TRBJ2-7,TRBV7-2,few,CASSLVASSEQYF,TGTGCCAGCAGCTTAGTTGCTAGCAGCGAGCAGTACTTC
-,TRBJ1-2,TRBV6-2/TRBV6-3,few,CASTPGIRGYTF,TGTGCCAGCACCCCGGGGATACGGGGCTACACCTTC
-,TRBJ1-1,TRBV5-1,-,CASSLDSFQVTEAFF,TGCGCCAGCAGCTTGGACAGCTTCCAGGTGACTGAAGCTTTCTTT
-,TRBJ1-4,TRBV7-2,many,CASSPSVGGEKLFF,TGTGCCAGCAGCCCTTCAGTCGGCGGTGAAAAACTGTTTTTT
-,TRBJ1-6,TRBV7-2,many,CASSPRTAYYNSPLHF,TGTGCCAGCAGCCCACGGACGGCTTACTATAATTCACCCCTCCACTTT
TRBD2,TRBJ2-1,TRBV28,-,CASGTSGDYNEQFF,TGTGCCAGTGGGACTAGCGGGGACTACAATGAGCAGTTCTTC
TRBD2,TRBJ2-5,TRBV7-2,-,CASSRGLAGGEETQYF,TGTGCCAGCAGCCGCGGACTAGCGGGAGGTGAGGAGACCCAGTACTTC
TRBD2,TRBJ2-7,TRBV29-1,-,CSVGGTSGGKSSYEQYF,TGCAGCGTTGGAGGGACTAGCGGGGGGAAATCCTCCTACGAGCAGTACTTC
-,TRBJ2-7,TRBV5-6,few,CASSLTGPPSYEQYF,TGTGCCAGCAGCTTGACCGGACCCCCTTCCTACGAGCAGTACTTC
-,TRBJ2-7,TRBV28,-,CASSFTTDEQYF,TGTGCCAGCAGTTTCACCACTGACGAGCAGTACTTC
TRBD1,TRBJ1-1,TRBV20-1,few,CSAPAGQGTEAFF,TGCAGTGCCCCCGCGGGACAGGGAACTGAAGCTTTCTTT
-,TRBJ1-2,TRBV7-2,many,CAISGGYRYGYTF,TGTGCCATCTCGGGGGGATACCGCTATGGCTACACCTTC
-,TRBJ2-7,TRBV7-2,many,CASSADSGTSYEQYF,TGTGCCAGCAGCGCCGATAGCGGAACCTCCTACGAGCAGTACTTC
-,TRBJ2-7,TRBV6-1,many,CASSEHSSYEQYF,TGTGCCAGCAGTGAACACAGCTCCTACGAGCAGTACTTC
-,TRBJ1-1,TRBV5-8,-,CASSFFGQQNTEAFF,TGTGCCAGCAGCTTCTTTGGACAGCAGAACACTGAAGCTTTCTTT
TRBD1,TRBJ2-1,TRBV28,few,CASSSSGGGEQFF,TGTGCCAGCAGTTCATCAGGGGGCGGTGAGCAGTTCTTC
-,TRBJ2-6,TRBV7-9,many,CASSLWGTGANVLTF,TGTGCCAGCAGCTTATGGGGAACTGGGGCCAACGTCCTGACTTTC
TRBD2,TRBJ2-2,TRBV29-1,-,CSVILAGDSGELFF,TGCAGCGTTATTCTAGCGGGAGATTCCGGGGAGCTGTTTTTT
-,TRBJ1-6,TRBV7-9,-,CASSLPGAATLHF,TGTGCCAGCAGCTTACCCGGGGCCGCAACACTCCACTTT
-,TRBJ1-5,TRBV6-5,few,CASSYTGRSNQPQHF,TGTGCCAGCAGTTACACAGGGAGGAGCAATCAGCCCCAGCATTTT
-,TRBJ1-5,TRBV5-1,few,CASSRTGYDQPQHF,TGCGCCAGCAGCCGGACGGGTTACGATCAGCCCCAGCATTTT
-,TRBJ2-6,TRBV19,-,CASSIDSSGANVLTF,TGTGCCAGTAGTATTGACTCCTCTGGGGCCAACGTCCTGACTTTC
-,TRBJ2-2,TRBV6-1,few,CASSEQYTGELFF,TGTGCCAGCAGTGAACAATACACCGGGGAGCTGTTTTTT